This T cell receptor beta chain was observed in a study of CD8+ T cells in alopecia areata. Study summary: Severity scoring for treated patients was based on the percentage of affected scalp area. Study-wide results and caveats: There were also resident alphabeta T cells of normal skin sequenced in scalp samples.

This clone ranks as medium-sized (0.01 to 0.1%). Its antigen remains unidentified. Treatment in this sample: oral pan-JAK inhibitor, 5-10 mg twice daily. Isolated RNA was reverse transcribed into cDNA used as the sequencing template. Clones were read by immunoSEQ multiplex PCR, and TCRdb kept only the in-frame ones, dropping some. The data show approximately 210,000 clones, approximately 65% seen once. The starting material was CD4+ T cells sorted from blood, obtained between weeks 43 and 45, from a patient treated with tofacitinib. This TCR was sampled from a human donor with alopecia areata.

CDR3 amino acids: CASSHPRGHENTGELFF. The CDR3 coding sequence is TGTGCCAGCAGTCACCCCCGGGGCCACGAGAACACCGGGGAGCTGTTTTTT. The chain combines TRBV28 with TRBJ2-2; D may be TRBD1 or TRBD2 (5 bases each). The CDR3 extends over 17 amino acids. Germline lookup yields CDR1 MDHEN and CDR2 SYDVKM. The V and J ends lost 5 bases and 1 base respectively, with 17 bases between them.